The rows below give T cell receptor beta chains drawn from one sample of a study of T-cell reconstitution after alpha-beta-depleted transplantation in children. TCRdb passed the PCR reads through MiXCR, listing each CDR3 protein once. The sample includes over 300,000 distinct CDR3 sequences, 10% to 13% of them seen just once. Sample: PBMCs from the stem cell graft donor, taken from the stem cell graft. The receptor source for this set is a human donor who donated a stem cell graft to a child with acute lymphoblastic leukemia. Each CDR3 is given with its conserved first and last residue. Each record gives: V gene, CDR3 protein.

>TRBV12-3/TRBV12-4
CASSPADNEQFF
>TRBV28
CASSFPGRVNTEAFF
>TRBV4-3
CASSQGAAGPYGYTF
>TRBV28
CASSFYWPGELFF
>TRBV18
CASSPREGDYGYTF
>TRBV7-9
CASSLKTGPEAFF
>TRBV7-2
CASSTGTGTGELFF
>TRBV4-3
CASSLRDRLNYGYTF
>TRBV29-1
CSVAGLAGGPRETQYF
>TRBV2
CASSLDSAYGYTF
>TRBV5-1
CASSLRDRANTEAFF
>TRBV10-3
CAISVYAGGVSNYGYTF
>TRBV20-1
CSARPPVGPTYEQYF
>TRBV20-1
CSAQPGLGYEQYF
>TRBV4-2
CASSPGTGWNIQYF